The clone carrying this TCR beta chain appeared a few times. Antigen: not known. Unmatched junction bases numbered 3, after V lost 1 base and J lost 1 base. CDR3 length: 16 residues. Germline CDR1 is SGHTA and CDR2 is FQGNSA. The data stem from a study of T-cell memory formation after mild COVID-19. Overall study results and limits: A subset of responding clones appeared in pre-infection memory, suggesting cross-reactive memory joined.

One entry per CDR3 protein, called by TCRdb with MiXCR from the 5' RACE reads. The sample comprises approximately 400,000 distinct CDR3 sequences, less than 25% of which are singletons, and around 8.8% rests with the top ten. The sample taken for sequencing was PBMCs or a T cell subset sorted from them (not recorded which). The clonotype was recovered from an adult woman who had mild COVID-19 (a few samples of this study predate the infection). Cell type and time point are not known. The rearrangement uses TRBV7-2 and TRBJ2-2; 7 bases map to TRBD2. The CDR3 loop is CASSLGASGNTGELFF. The CDR3 DNA reads TGTGCCAGCAGCTTAGGGGCTAGCGGGAACACCGGGGAGCTGTTTTTT.